Presented here are 14 T cell receptor beta chains from one specimen sequenced in a study of PD-1 blockade in mismatch repair-deficient tumors. Clones were read by immunoSEQ multiplex PCR, and TCRdb kept only the in-frame ones, dropping some. This table holds around 51,000 clones, around 85% found once. Source: peripheral blood, taken more than 19 weeks after starting pembrolizumab. The origin of the receptors is an adult with mismatch repair-deficient cancer.

The chain uses TRBV5-4 and TRBJ2-7; D might be TRBD1 (6 bases). Germline CDR1 is SGHNT and CDR2 is YYREEE (reference sequence). This CDR3 contains 17 residues. The V end was cut by 0 bases, the J end by 2 bases, with 18 bases between. The CDR3 region is CASSLGAGAGVAYEQYF. The CDR3 nucleotides are TGTGCCAGCAGCTTGGGGGCAGGGGCAGGAGTCGCCTACGAGCAGTACTTC.

This sequence joins TRBV9 and TRBJ2-7, with 8 bases aligning to TRBD1. CDR1 SGDLS and CDR2 YYNGEE come from the germline V gene. The J segment lost 1 base and the V segment lost 4 bases, leaving 7 bases of the junction unmatched. This CDR3 comprises 15 residues. CDR3 bases: TGTGCCAGCAGCCGCGCAGGGGGCCGTTCCTACGAGCAGTACTTC. This codes for CASSRAGGRSYEQYF.

The chain combines TRBV7-6 with TRBJ2-3, with D maybe TRBD1 (5 bases). V was shortened by 0 bases and J by 6 bases, with 13 bases between the two germline ends. The length of the CDR3 is 15 residues. Per the germline V gene, CDR1 is SGHVS and CDR2 is FNYEAQ. CDR3 loop: CASSLARQGLDTQYF. CDR3 DNA: TGTGCCAGCAGCTTAGCGCGCCAGGGCCTCGATACGCAGTATTTT.

The rearrangement uses TRBV27 and TRBJ2-1, with unresolved D. CDR1 MNHEY and CDR2 SMNVEV come from the germline V gene (reference sequence). V was trimmed by 6 bases and J by 6 bases, leaving 12 bases between them. This CDR3 spans 13 amino acids. Written as DNA, the CDR3 is TGTGCCAGCAGCAGGAGAGTGGGCAATGAGCAGTTCTTC. The encoded protein is CASSRRVGNEQFF.

This clone appeared a single time. The V and J genes are TRBV5-1 and TRBJ2-1; D assignment may be TRBD1 or TRBD2 (5 bases each). V gave up 0 bases and J gave up 7 bases, with 14 bases separating them. The germline gives CDR1 SGHRS, CDR2 YFSETQ. This CDR3 has 15 amino acids. The CDR3 region has the DNA TGCGCCAGCAGCTTGGCCGGGACCGGACGTAATGAGCAGTTCTTC. This codes for CASSLAGTGRNEQFF. The whole variable domain, filled in from reference TRBV5-1 and TRBJ2-1, reads KAGVTQTPRYLIKTRGQQVTLSCSPISGHRSVSWYQQTPGQGLQFLFEYFSETQRNKGNFPGRFSGRQFSNSRSEMNVSTLELGDSALYLCASSLAGTGRNEQFFGPGTRLTVL.

The rearrangement joins TRBV4-2 to TRBJ2-3, with a possible D match to TRBD1 (5 bases). This CDR3 contains 15 residues. CDR1 and CDR2 (germline): LGHNA, YNFKEQ. V lost 0 bases and J lost 3, with 10 bases in between. CDR3 sequence (DNA): TGTGCCAGCAGCCAAGAGGCTCAGGGAACAGATACGCAGTATTTT. Translated: CASSQEAQGTDTQYF.

The chain uses TRBV29-1 and TRBJ1-1, with D possibly being TRBD1 (6 bases). Trimming cost V 7 bases and J 5 bases, with 20 bases left between them. The germline gives CDR1 SQVTM, CDR2 ANQGSEA. CDR3 length equals 14 residues. CDR3 sequence reads: CSALGRGPMTEAFF. CDR3 DNA sequence: TGCAGCGCCCTGGGCAGGGGCCCTATGACTGAAGCTTTCTTT.

This chain joins TRBV5-3 and TRBJ2-3, with 12 bases fitting TRBD2. TRBV5-3 is an ORF, with its function uncertain. V lost 0 bases and J lost 6; bases outside the gene matches: 17. The CDR3 covers 20 residues. CDR3 DNA: TGTGCCAGAAGCTTGGTCCTAGCGGGAGGGGACAAGGGTATTTCGGATACGCAGTATTTT. This encodes CARSLVLAGGDKGISDTQYF.

This clone was counted a few times. This sequence joins TRBV28 and TRBJ1-2, with 8 bases identical to TRBD1. The junction had 9 bases not matched to a gene; V was cut back by 5 bases and J by 4 bases. Per the germline V gene, CDR1 is MDHEN and CDR2 is SYDVKM. The CDR3 totals 15 residues. The CDR3 DNA is TGTGCCAGCAGTCCCGGGGGACAGGACCGCTATGGCTACACCTTC. It specifies CASSPGGQDRYGYTF.

The chain has TRBV29-1 and TRBJ2-5; D not certain. The CDR3 extends over 13 amino acids. V shed 4 bases and J shed 4 bases, with 13 bases lying between them. Germline CDR1 is SQVTM and CDR2 is ANQGSEA. In nucleotides, the CDR3 is TGCAGCGTTGGTTCGGCTCTCGGAGAGACCCAGTACTTC. This codes for CSVGSALGETQYF.

The chain combines TRBV2 with TRBJ2-3; 8 bases map to TRBD1. Germline trimming cut 5 bases from V and 2 bases from J; bases unmatched to any gene: 6. CDR1 is SNHLY and CDR2 is FYNNEI in the germline V gene. CDR3 length: 15 amino acids. In nucleotides, the CDR3 is TGTGCCAGCAGTTCCGGGACAGGACCCACAGATACGCAGTATTTT. Its translation: CASSSGTGPTDTQYF. Supplemented by reference TRBV2 and TRBJ2-3, the full variable domain reads EPEVTQTPSHQVTQMGQEVILRCVPISNHLYFYWYRQILGQKVEFLVSFYNNEISEKSEIFDDQFSVERPDGSNFTLKIRSTKLEDSAMYFCASSSGTGPTDTQYFGPGTRLTVL.

J is TRBJ1-1 and V is TRBV18; 7 bases are a match to TRBD1. Germline assignment: CDR1 KGHSH and CDR2 LQKENI. The CDR3 length is 14 residues. After removal of 3 bases from V and 1 base from J, the junction contained 2 bases not matched to a gene. CDR3 protein: CASSPGTANTEAFF. CDR3 DNA sequence: TGTGCCAGCTCACCTGGGACAGCGAACACTGAAGCTTTCTTT.

The rearrangement joins TRBV4-1 to TRBJ1-6, with 8 bases that match TRBD1. V was clipped by 0 bases and J by 9 bases; unmatched bases: 4. The CDR3 runs to 15 residues. Germline loops: CDR1 MGHRA, CDR2 YSYEKL. In DNA, the CDR3 is TGCGCCAGCAGCCAAGATGACAGGGGAAGTTCACCCCTCCACTTT. Translated, it gives CASSQDDRGSSPLHF.

The chain uses TRBV21-1 and TRBJ2-7; the table's D call, TRBD2, has no DNA check behind it. TRBV21-1 is listed as a pseudogene. This CDR3 region has 13 residues. CDR3: CASSTTTNYEQYF. CDR3 nucleotides: TGTGCCAGCAGCACCACTACAAACTACGAGCAGTACTTC.